This TCR beta chain originates from a study of neoadjuvant anti-PD-1 for oral cavity cancer. Study summary: Patients without progression received a fourth nivolumab dose around day 43, then surgical resection on days 50-56.

This clone qualifies as medium-sized. The CDR3 loop spans 17 amino acids. With V trimmed by 3 bases and J by 3 bases, 8 bases remained unmatched. Germline loops: CDR1 SGHRS, CDR2 YFSETQ. The data were produced by immunoSEQ multiplex PCR, yet TCRdb's version contains in-frame clones alone and is incomplete. The sample records around 14,000 clones, approximately 63% being singletons. Patients were newly diagnosed with stage II-IVA oral cavity squamous cell carcinoma without prior systemic or radiation treatment. PBMCs were not maintained or expanded in culture before analysis. The chain uses TRBV5-1 and TRBJ2-1, with 11 positions matching TRBD2. This clonotype originated in a person aged 35-79 years with oral cavity squamous cell carcinoma. Specimen: PBMCs, collected before nivolumab (anti-PD-1) treatment. The CDR3 loop reads CASSSRPGLADYNEQFF. The CDR3 DNA is TGCGCCAGCAGCTCACGCCCGGGACTAGCGGACTACAATGAGCAGTTCTTC.